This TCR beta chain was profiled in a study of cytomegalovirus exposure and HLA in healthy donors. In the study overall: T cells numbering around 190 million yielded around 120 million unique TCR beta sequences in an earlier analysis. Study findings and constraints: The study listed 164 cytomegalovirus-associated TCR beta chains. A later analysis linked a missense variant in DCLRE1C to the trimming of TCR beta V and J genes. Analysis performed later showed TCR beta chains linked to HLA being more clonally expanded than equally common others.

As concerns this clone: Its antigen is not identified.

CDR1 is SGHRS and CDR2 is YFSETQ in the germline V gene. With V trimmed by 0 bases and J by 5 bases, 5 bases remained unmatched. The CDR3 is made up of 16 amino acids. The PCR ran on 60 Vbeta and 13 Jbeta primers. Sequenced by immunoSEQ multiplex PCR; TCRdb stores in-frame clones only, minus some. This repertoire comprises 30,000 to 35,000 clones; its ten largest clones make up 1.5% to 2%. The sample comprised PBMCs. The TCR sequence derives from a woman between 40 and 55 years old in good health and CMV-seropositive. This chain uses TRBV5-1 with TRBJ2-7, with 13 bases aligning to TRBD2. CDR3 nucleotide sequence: TGCGCCAGCAGCTTGGCGCCGGGACTAGCGGGGAACGAGCAGTACTTC. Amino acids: CASSLAPGLAGNEQYF.